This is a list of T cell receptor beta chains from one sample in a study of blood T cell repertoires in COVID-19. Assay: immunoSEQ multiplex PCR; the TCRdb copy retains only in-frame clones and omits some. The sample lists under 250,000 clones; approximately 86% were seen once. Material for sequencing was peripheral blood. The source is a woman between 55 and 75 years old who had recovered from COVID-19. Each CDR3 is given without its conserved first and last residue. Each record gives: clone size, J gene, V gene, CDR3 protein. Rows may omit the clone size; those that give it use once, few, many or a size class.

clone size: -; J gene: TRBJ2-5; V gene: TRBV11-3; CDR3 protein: ASSLVGAPGETQY
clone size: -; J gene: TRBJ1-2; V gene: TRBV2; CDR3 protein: ASRGDSYGYT
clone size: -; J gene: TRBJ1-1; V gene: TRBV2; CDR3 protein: ASSTGVNTEAF
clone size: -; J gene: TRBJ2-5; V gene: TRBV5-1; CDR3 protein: ASSSGTSGEETQY
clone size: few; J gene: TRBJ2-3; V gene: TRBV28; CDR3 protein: ASSFLTSGLPGAGDTQY
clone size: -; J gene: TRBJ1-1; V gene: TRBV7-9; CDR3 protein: ASSLVSSNTEAF
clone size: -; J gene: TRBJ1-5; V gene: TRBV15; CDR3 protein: ATSKGGASGGQPQH
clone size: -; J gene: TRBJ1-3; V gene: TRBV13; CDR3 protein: ASRGQGASSGNTIY
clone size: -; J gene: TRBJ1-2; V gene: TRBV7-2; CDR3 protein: ASSLVGDRGDGYT
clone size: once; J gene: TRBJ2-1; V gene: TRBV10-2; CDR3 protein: ASSESRRGQF
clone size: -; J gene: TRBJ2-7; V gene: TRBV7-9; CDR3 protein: ASSLEGPGVYEQY
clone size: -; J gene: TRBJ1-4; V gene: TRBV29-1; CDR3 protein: SVRVAADEKLF
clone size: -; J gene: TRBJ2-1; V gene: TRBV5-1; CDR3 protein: ASSRRLAGGPSSYNEQF
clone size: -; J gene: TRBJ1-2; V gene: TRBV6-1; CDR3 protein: ASSETGESGYT
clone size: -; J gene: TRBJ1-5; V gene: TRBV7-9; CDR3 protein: ASSLGGDQPQH
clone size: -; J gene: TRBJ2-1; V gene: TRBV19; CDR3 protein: ASSIASGGAEQF